The next 18 T cell receptor beta chains were all read from a single sample in a study of T cell responses to AZD1222 COVID-19 vaccine. Libraries were prepared by immunoSEQ multiplex PCR; TCRdb keeps only in-frame clonotypes and omits some of them. Of 70,000 to 95,000 clones listed, 75% to 95% were seen once; the top ten hold more than 9%. Sequencing was performed on peripheral blood, taken 28 days after the second AZD1222 dose. The origin of the receptors is an adult who received the AZD1222 COVID-19 vaccine.

This chain links TRBV18 with TRBJ1-1, with D maybe TRBD1 (6 bases). The CDR3 is 15 residues long. Germline-derived CDR1 and CDR2 are KGHSH and LQKENI. Trimming cost V 6 bases and J 0 bases, with 14 bases left between them. CDR3 coding DNA: TGTGCCAGCTCCCTAGGGGGAGGAGTGAACACTGAAGCTTTCTTT. It codes for CASSLGGGVNTEAFF. Supplemented by reference TRBV18 and TRBJ1-1, the full variable domain reads NAGVMQNPRHLVRRRGQEARLRCSPMKGHSHVYWYRQLPEEGLKFMVYLQKENIIDESGMPKERFSAEFPKEGPSILRIQQVVRGDSAAYFCASSLGGGVNTEAFFGQGTRLTVV.

J is TRBJ1-2 and V is TRBV5-5; weak D call: TRBD1 (6 bases). CDR1 and CDR2 (germline): SGHKS, YYEKEE (reference sequence). Trimming pared 2 bases from V and 6 bases from J, leaving 14 bases between. CDR3 length equals 14 residues. In nucleotides, the CDR3 is TGTGCCAGCAGCTTAGGTCAGGACAGTCATGGCTACACCTTC. This translates into CASSLGQDSHGYTF.

This clone was seen once. This chain connects TRBV18 to TRBJ1-1; D is perhaps TRBD1 (6 bases). The V end was cut by 1 base, the J end by 4 bases, with 10 bases between. The CDR3 totals 14 residues. Germline CDR1 reads KGHSH; CDR2 reads LQKENI. CDR3 residues: CASSPQQGGTEAFF. The CDR3 DNA reads as TGTGCCAGCTCACCACAACAGGGTGGCACTGAAGCTTTCTTT.

This clone has only one observation. CDR3 nucleotide sequence: TGTGCCAGCAGTCCTCGATCGACAGGCGGGGATGGCTACACCTTC. This sequence encodes CASSPRSTGGDGYTF. This sequence joins TRBV2 and TRBJ1-2; D may be TRBD1 (6 bases). V was clipped by 5 bases and J by 6 bases, with 19 bases between them. The CDR3 consists of 15 residues. Per germline, CDR1 SNHLY and CDR2 FYNNEI.

This clone was seen once. V is TRBV7-9 and J is TRBJ1-1; D remains ambiguous. Germline CDR1 SEHNR, CDR2 FQNEAQ (reference sequence). V lost 1 base to trimming and J lost 4 bases, with 10 bases between them. The CDR3 runs to 14 residues. CDR3 amino acids: CASSLETDGTEAFF. The CDR3 DNA reads TGTGCCAGCAGCTTAGAAACAGATGGCACTGAAGCTTTCTTT.

This clone occurred many times. The chain is built from TRBV5-5 and TRBJ1-3; D call uncertain. The germline V gene has CDR1 SGHKS and CDR2 YYEKEE (reference sequence). V lost 1 base, J lost 0 bases, and 20 bases lay in between. The CDR3 runs 19 residues. The CDR3: CASSLLPPARSSSGNTIYF. The DNA for the CDR3 is TGTGCCAGCAGCTTGTTGCCCCCGGCCAGGTCTAGCTCTGGAAACACCATATATTTT.

The chain has TRBV28 and TRBJ1-3; no definite D call. The CDR3 has 15 amino acids. The germline V gene encodes CDR1 MDHEN and CDR2 SYDVKM. Deletions cut 6 bases from V and 1 base from J, with 13 bases between. The CDR3 region is CASSPDFGSGNTIYF. The CDR3, as DNA: TGTGCCAGCAGCCCAGATTTCGGTTCTGGAAACACCATATATTTT. The variable domain in full, completed from reference TRBV28 and TRBJ1-3, reads DVKVTQSSRYLVKRTGEKVFLECVQDMDHENMFWYRQDPGLGLRLIYFSYDVKMKEKGDIPEGYSVSREKKERFSLILESASTNQTSMYLCASSPDFGSGNTIYFGEGSWLTVV.

The rearrangement joins TRBV14 to TRBJ2-1, with a possible D match to TRBD2 (5 bases). Germline V gives CDR1 SGHDN, CDR2 FVKESK. This CDR3 has 14 amino acids. Trimming took 0 bases from V and 10 from J, leaving 13 bases between them. CDR3 protein: CASSQDARVKEQFF. CDR3 coding DNA: TGTGCCAGCAGCCAAGATGCGCGGGTCAAGGAGCAGTTCTTC.

The J gene is TRBJ1-3, the V gene TRBV7-9, with 7 bases aligning to TRBD1. The ends lost 5 bases at V and 3 bases at J; junction bases unmatched: 10. This CDR3 is built from 16 residues. The V gene's germline CDR1 is SEHNR and CDR2 FQNEAQ (reference sequence). The CDR3 region is CASSRPTGNDGNTIYF. DNA for the CDR3: TGTGCCAGCAGCCGTCCGACAGGGAACGATGGAAACACCATATATTTT.

V usage is TRBV18 and J usage is TRBJ1-2; D unclear. Deletions cut 3 bases from V and 4 bases from J, with 9 bases between. The germline CDR1 and CDR2 sequences are KGHSH and LQKENI. The CDR3 consists of 13 residues. The CDR3 sequence: CASSPIETYGYTF. CDR3 sequence (DNA): TGTGCCAGCTCACCTATAGAGACCTATGGCTACACCTTC.

The chain uses TRBV12-3 or TRBV12-4 and TRBJ1-5; D may be TRBD1 (5 bases). Trimming pared 6 bases from V and 7 bases from J, leaving 13 bases between. This CDR3 is built from 13 residues. CDR3 residues: CASSFARGQPQHF. The CDR3 DNA is TGTGCCAGCAGCTTTGCAAGGGGCCAGCCCCAGCATTTT.

The chain links TRBV19 to TRBJ1-1; D is possibly TRBD1 (6 bases). V lost 6 bases and J lost 1, with 12 bases in between. This CDR3 has 14 residues. The V gene's germline CDR1 is LNHDA and CDR2 SQIVND (reference sequence). The CDR3 reads CASRRGRRNTEAFF. As DNA, the CDR3 is TGTGCCAGTAGAAGGGGGAGGCGGAACACTGAAGCTTTCTTT.

V gene TRBV24-1 combines with J gene TRBJ2-5; no definite D call. The length of the CDR3 is 11 residues. Germline CDR1 is KGHDR and CDR2 is SFDVKD. V was pared by 4 bases and J by 9 bases, with 8 bases between. This chain's CDR3 is CATSDQVAQYF. CDR3 in DNA: TGTGCCACCAGTGACCAGGTGGCCCAGTACTTC.

The chain uses TRBV19 and TRBJ1-2, with D unclear. V was pared by 2 bases and J by 3 bases, with 7 bases between. The CDR3 loop spans 13 amino acids. Germline CDR1 and CDR2: LNHDA and SQIVND (reference sequence). CDR3 nucleotide sequence: TGTGCCAGTAGTATACGACCAGACTATGGCTACACCTTC. This sequence encodes CASSIRPDYGYTF.

The J gene is TRBJ1-3, the V gene TRBV4-1, with D possibly TRBD1 on 5 matching bases. CDR1 is MGHRA, CDR2 YSYEKL, per germline. This CDR3 is 17 amino acids long. Between the trimmed V and J ends, which lost 0 bases and 3 bases, there was a span of 15 bases. The CDR3 reads CASSQERGGLNGNTIYF. CDR3 sequence (DNA): TGCGCCAGCAGCCAAGAGCGCGGGGGTTTGAATGGAAACACCATATATTTT.

The V and J genes are TRBV12-5 and TRBJ2-5; D is perhaps TRBD1 (5 bases). V dropped 4 bases and J dropped 4 bases, with 16 bases sitting between them. The CDR3 totals 15 residues. Germline loops: CDR1 LGHNT, CDR2 FRNRAP. This CDR3 reads CASGSTAGPGETQYF. The CDR3 coding sequence is TGTGCTAGTGGTTCGACCGCAGGGCCCGGAGAGACCCAGTACTTC.

A few counts support this clone. The CDR3 bases are TGTGCCAGCAGCCTCCAGGGGACCCAGTACTTC. It translates to CASSLQGTQYF. The chain uses TRBV7-9 and TRBJ2-5, with D possibly matching TRBD1 (5 bases). CDR1 is SEHNR and CDR2 is FQNEAQ in the germline V gene (reference sequence). With 5 bases removed from V and 7 bases from J, the gap between germline ends came to 8 bases. This CDR3 is 11 amino acids long.

The chain recombines TRBV11-2 with TRBJ2-7, with D maybe TRBD1 (6 bases). CDR3 size: 16 residues. V gave up 1 base and J gave up 9 bases, with 22 bases separating them. Germline V gene data show CDR1 as SGHAT and CDR2 as FQNNGV. DNA of the CDR3: TGTGCCAGCAGCTTAGGGGGGCAGGGATTTCCTCGTTGGCAGTACTTC. Translation gives CASSLGGQGFPRWQYF.